Presented here are 23 T cell receptor beta chains from one specimen sequenced in a study of post-analysis software for immune sequencing data. Points from the study as a whole: In patients, TRBV5-6, TRBV5-1 and TRBV20-1 belonged to five or six TRBV segments found more frequently than in controls.

Antigens of these TCRs are unknown. Included in the TCR beta cDNA libraries were unique molecular identifiers. One entry per CDR3 protein, called by TCRdb with MiXCR from the PCR reads. The table lists about 540,000 distinct CDR3 sequences, about a third of them singletons, with 6% in the top ten. Sequences were obtained from blood. The receptors shown here come from a girl under 18 with multiple sclerosis.

The rearrangement links TRBV20-1 to TRBJ2-7; TRBD2 aligns across 7 bases. After removal of 1 base from V and 4 bases from J, the junction contained 4 bases not matched to a gene. Germline CDR1 reads DFQATT; CDR2 reads SNEGSKA (reference sequence). The length of the CDR3 is 13 residues. The DNA of the CDR3 is TGCAGTGCTAGAGGGGACTACCAATACGAGCAGTACTTC. This codes for CSARGDYQYEQYF.

The gene calls are TRBV19 and TRBJ1-1; TRBD1 is a possible D gene (5 bases). V lost 4 bases, J lost 0 bases, and 12 bases lay in between. The CDR3 contains 15 residues. CDR1 and CDR2 (germline): LNHDA, SQIVND (reference sequence). CDR3 loop: CASSRGTDVNTEAFF. Here the CDR3 DNA reads TGTGCCAGTAGTAGGGGGACGGATGTGAACACTGAAGCTTTCTTT.

This clonotype was detected only a few times. This chain links TRBV5-1 with TRBJ1-4; D is possibly TRBD1 (6 bases). The germline CDR1 and CDR2 sequences are SGHRS and YFSETQ. CDR3 length: 14 amino acids. The V and J ends lost 3 bases and 6 bases respectively, with 12 bases between them. The CDR3 nucleotides are TGCGCCAGCAGCTGGTCGAGGGGGGATGAAAAACTGTTTTTT. Translated: CASSWSRGDEKLFF.

In its sample, this clonotype was seen once. The chain employs TRBV27 and TRBJ1-1, with 7 nucleotides matching TRBD1. The CDR3 consists of 14 residues. Per germline, CDR1 MNHEY and CDR2 SMNVEV (reference sequence). With 6 bases clipped from V and 0 bases from J, the junction kept 4 bases outside the gene matches. The CDR3 sequence is CASSDREMNTEAFF. CDR3 coding DNA: TGTGCCAGCAGCGACAGGGAAATGAACACTGAAGCTTTCTTT.

This clonotype was recorded many times. V is TRBV4-1 and J is TRBJ1-2; a weak D match, TRBD1 (5 bases). Trimming left V 0 bases short and J 1 base short, with 9 bases between. The CDR3 is 15 residues long. CDR1 and CDR2 (germline): MGHRA, YSYEKL. CDR3 amino acids: CASSQDNRSNYGYTF. The CDR3 region has the DNA TGCGCCAGCAGCCAAGATAACAGGAGTAACTATGGCTACACCTTC.

The genes are TRBV10-3 and TRBJ1-6; 7 nucleotides match TRBD1. From germline, CDR1 is ENHRY and CDR2 SYGVKD. The CDR3 is 15 residues long. V shed 4 bases, J shed 8 bases, and the junction held 8 bases outside the gene matches. This CDR3 reads CAISGTRQGYSPLHF. Here the CDR3 DNA reads TGTGCCATCAGTGGGACTCGACAGGGATATTCACCCCTCCACTTT.

The chain is built from TRBV4-2 and TRBJ1-1, with D maybe TRBD1 (5 bases). The CDR3 contains 14 residues. V lost 3 bases and J lost 7, with 15 bases in between. In germline, CDR1 is LGHNA, CDR2 YNFKEQ. CDR3 residues: CASSQTQGRGEAFF. In DNA, the CDR3 is TGTGCCAGCAGCCAGACCCAGGGAAGGGGTGAAGCTTTCTTT.

The chain combines TRBV12-3 or TRBV12-4 with TRBJ2-4, with D uncertain. V was trimmed by 1 base and J by 0 bases, leaving 10 bases between them. The CDR3 has 16 residues. The CDR3 DNA is TGTGCCAGCAGTTTAGTAGCACCCCTAGCCAAAAACATTCAGTACTTC. Translation: CASSLVAPLAKNIQYF.

This clonotype showed up just a few times. V usage is TRBV11-2 and J usage is TRBJ2-5; 7 bases align to TRBD2. This CDR3 is built from 15 residues. With V trimmed by 3 bases and J by 11 bases, 15 bases remained unmatched. From germline, CDR1 is SGHAT and CDR2 FQNNGV. The CDR3 protein is CASSFDPSGEREQYF. CDR3 bases: TGTGCCAGCAGCTTTGATCCCAGCGGGGAGCGAGAGCAGTACTTC.

This clonotype has ten or more counts. The CDR3 DNA reads TGCGCCAGCAGCTTGGGGTGGGGGCGGCCCCATGAGCAGTTCTTC. Translated: CASSLGWGRPHEQFF. The V and J genes are TRBV5-1 and TRBJ2-1; D is possibly TRBD1 (6 bases). Trimming stripped 0 bases from V and 8 bases from J, with 15 bases between. The CDR3 is 15 residues long. The V gene's germline CDR1 is SGHRS and CDR2 YFSETQ.

This clonotype occurred a few times. Given a much more abundant clone one base away, this may be a read error. The chain couples TRBV10-2 to TRBJ2-3; D may be TRBD1 or TRBD2 (5 bases each). This CDR3 is built from 14 residues. V was clipped by 6 bases and J by 2 bases, with 12 bases between them. Germline V gene sequence: CDR1 WSHSY, CDR2 SAAADI. The DNA of the CDR3 is TGCGCCAGCAGGGAGACGGGGCTCACAGATACGCAGTATTTT. Amino acids: CASRETGLTDTQYF.

This clonotype came up a few times. The gene calls are TRBV10-3 and TRBJ2-3; 7 positions match TRBD2. Germline lookup yields CDR1 ENHRY and CDR2 SYGVKD. The V and J ends lost 1 base and 2 bases, in that order; junction bases with no gene match: 6. The CDR3 spans 16 residues. This chain's CDR3 is CAISELSGAPTDTQYF. The CDR3, as DNA: TGTGCCATCAGTGAGTTGAGCGGGGCACCCACAGATACGCAGTATTTT.

The V call is TRBV10-3, the J call TRBJ2-3, with TRBD1 matching over 8 bases. Germline CDR1 is ENHRY and CDR2 is SYGVKD. V trimming: 8 bases; J trimming: 4 bases; junction bases outside the gene matches: 8. The CDR3 sequence is 14 residues long. The CDR3 is CAIRPGQDPDTQYF. CDR3 bases: TGTGCCATCCGGCCGGGACAGGACCCAGATACGCAGTATTTT.

The table lists this clonotype with a count of one. V gene TRBV11-2 combines with J gene TRBJ2-1; 7 bases map to TRBD2. J gave up 4 bases and V 1 base, and 13 bases lay outside the gene matches. Germline CDR1 reads SGHAT; CDR2 reads FQNNGV. The CDR3 runs to 18 residues. CDR3 in DNA: TGTGCCAGCAGCTTAGTTTCTCCAGGGCGGGGGAGATACAATGAGCAGTTCTTC. It specifies CASSLVSPGRGRYNEQFF.

The chain uses TRBV11-2 and TRBJ2-5; D call uncertain. The CDR3 runs to 14 residues. The V gene's germline CDR1 is SGHAT and CDR2 FQNNGV. V was cut by 6 bases and J by 1 base, with 12 bases left in between. Here the CDR3 DNA reads TGTGCCAGCAGTTTTGGCAGGCTCCAAGAGACCCAGTACTTC. It specifies CASSFGRLQETQYF.

This clonotype was detected a few times. The chain joins TRBV11-2 to TRBJ2-7, with TRBD2 matching 13 bases. This CDR3 contains 17 residues. Trimming removed 4 bases from V and 2 bases from J; junction bases left unmatched: 8. Germline V CDR1 and CDR2: SGHAT, FQNNGV. The CDR3 DNA follows: TGTGCCAGCAGCTACGGACTAGCGGGGGCCTCCCCCTACGAGCAGTACTTC. Translating gives CASSYGLAGASPYEQYF.

The chain combines TRBV7-2 with TRBJ2-4; D may be TRBD1 or TRBD2 (7 bases each). Germline CDR1 is SGHTA and CDR2 is FQGNSA. CDR3 length equals 14 residues. V lost 5 bases and J 15 bases, leaving 23 bases between the germline ends. For the CDR3, the DNA is TGTGCCAGCAGCCCCGGGACAGCCCGGGGGGTAGGGTACTTC. As protein: CASSPGTARGVGYF.

V is TRBV5-1 and J is TRBJ2-7, with a tentative D call TRBD1 (5 bases). The V end lost 0 bases, the J end lost 4 bases, and 17 bases lay between the germline ends. Germline V lookup: CDR1 SGHRS, CDR2 YFSETQ. The CDR3 length is 16 residues. The CDR3 spells CASSLAPTAQSYEQYF. DNA for the CDR3: TGCGCCAGCAGCTTGGCCCCGACAGCCCAATCTTACGAGCAGTACTTC.

This clonotype showed up just a few times. The chain recombines TRBV20-1 with TRBJ2-4; D not resolved. Germline V gene sequence: CDR1 DFQATT, CDR2 SNEGSKA (reference sequence). The V end lost 0 bases, the J end lost 0 bases, and 12 bases lay between the germline ends. The CDR3 spans 16 residues. The CDR3 loop is CSAREPGTIAKNIQYF. CDR3 bases: TGCAGTGCTAGAGAACCCGGCACCATAGCCAAAAACATTCAGTACTTC.

The genes are TRBV3-1 and TRBJ2-1; TRBD2 might be the D (7 bases). Germline V gene lookup returns CDR1 LGHDT and CDR2 YNNKEL (reference sequence). The CDR3 extends over 16 amino acids. Trimming removed 1 base at V and 6 bases at J, with 16 bases between. The CDR3 spells CASSQAGGPVSNEQFF. DNA for the CDR3: TGTGCCAGCAGCCAAGCCGGGGGGCCCGTAAGCAATGAGCAGTTCTTC.

This clonotype was recorded a few times. V gene TRBV10-3 combines with J gene TRBJ1-2; 8 nucleotides match TRBD1. V gave up 2 bases and J gave up 7 bases; unmatched junction bases: 15. There are 17 residues in the CDR3. Germline V gives CDR1 ENHRY, CDR2 SYGVKD. The CDR3 DNA reads TGTGCCATCAGTGAGCCAGGGACAGGTCGTAACCTTGGTGGCTACACCTTC. This gives the protein CAISEPGTGRNLGGYTF.

This clonotype has just a few counts. Sequence at one end of the junction differs from germline and may be a read error. The V and J genes are TRBV6-1 and TRBJ1-2; no definite D call. The CDR3 extends over 15 amino acids. The germline CDR1 and CDR2 sequences are MNHNS and SASEGT. CDR3 region: CASSEEGIRVYGYTF. CDR3 DNA: TGTGCCAGCAGCGAAGAGGGTATCCGGGTATATGGCTACACCTTC.

This chain links TRBV20-1 with TRBJ2-4; 8 bases fit TRBD2. The CDR3 contains 14 residues. Germline lookup yields CDR1 DFQATT and CDR2 SNEGSKA (reference sequence). V gave up 3 bases and J gave up 1 base; unmatched junction bases: 2. Here the CDR3 DNA reads TGCAGTGCTAGGTCGGGGGGGGCCAAAAACATTCAGTACTTC. This translates into CSARSGGAKNIQYF.